The clone carrying this TCR beta chain was recorded once. Measured with immunoSEQ multiplex PCR; TCRdb has only the in-frame clones, and not every one. This table has some 1.5 million clones, around 98% appearing once. CDR3 size: 17 residues. Germline V lookup: CDR1 KGHSH, CDR2 LQKENI. V was pared by 0 bases and J by 15 bases, with 27 bases between. This entry comes from a study of shared clonotypes between healthy human individuals. This sequence was found in a man between 25 and 39 years old in good health. Sequenced material: naive CD4+ T cells sorted from blood. The subset here: CD45RA+ positively selected. V gene TRBV18 combines with J gene TRBJ2-1; maybe TRBD2 (5 bases). The CDR3 DNA reads TGTGCCAGCTCACCACCGAGCGAACTAGTGACTCGGACCTTTTCGTTCTTC. As protein: CASSPPSELVTRTFSFF.